Following are 14 T cell receptor beta chains from one sample sequenced in a study of cytomegalovirus exposure and HLA in healthy donors. The primer mix had 60 Vbeta and 13 Jbeta primers. Profiling relied on immunoSEQ multiplex PCR, and the TCRdb table lists in-frame clones only, not all of them. The sample yields some 160,000 clones, more than 75% seen once. The specimen sequenced was PBMCs. The source of these receptors is a male donor in good health and CMV-seronegative.

J is TRBJ2-3 and V is TRBV9, with D tentatively TRBD2 (6 bases). The V end was cut by 5 bases, the J end by 7 bases, with 20 bases between. This CDR3 is built from 15 residues. Germline CDR1 is SGDLS and CDR2 is YYNGEE. DNA for the CDR3: TGTGCCAGCAGGGAGGGCCTCGGAAGTCCCAATACGCAGTATTTT. This codes for CASREGLGSPNTQYF.

This clone was recorded a few times. The chain is built from TRBV4-2 and TRBJ2-5; 8 nucleotides agree with TRBD2. This CDR3 spans 17 amino acids. From germline, CDR1 is LGHNA and CDR2 YNFKEQ. The V segment lost 1 base and the J segment 5 bases; nucleotides outside the gene matches: 12. CDR3 DNA: TGTGCCAGCAGCCAAGGGGATTCAAGCGGGGGTTCTGAGACCCAGTACTTC. This sequence encodes CASSQGDSSGGSETQYF.

In this sample, this clone turned up a few times. V is TRBV9 and J is TRBJ1-2; no definite D call. Germline CDR1 reads SGDLS; CDR2 reads YYNGEE. The CDR3 loop spans 15 amino acids. Trimming took off 0 bases at V and 1 base at J, with 10 bases between the two ends. The CDR3 nucleotides are TGTGCCAGCAGCGTAGATGGTGGAGTTAACTATGGCTACACCTTC. Protein product: CASSVDGGVNYGYTF.

V gene TRBV18 combines with J gene TRBJ2-1, with TRBD2 identical over 11 bases. The CDR3 has 16 residues. The germline V gene encodes CDR1 KGHSH and CDR2 LQKENI. V shed 0 bases and J 5 bases; nucleotides not matched to a gene: 3. The CDR3 sequence: CASSPPLAGGHNEQFF. DNA for the CDR3: TGTGCCAGCTCACCACCCTTAGCGGGGGGGCACAATGAGCAGTTCTTC.

The CDR3 reads CASSLWTAYEQYF. Here the CDR3 DNA reads TGTGCCAGCAGCTTGTGGACAGCCTACGAGCAGTACTTC. The chain employs TRBV5-6 and TRBJ2-7; TRBD1 might be the D (6 bases). Trimming stripped 1 base from V and 2 bases from J, with 7 bases between. The germline V gene has CDR1 SGHDT and CDR2 YYEEEE. The CDR3 loop spans 13 amino acids.

This rearrangement joins TRBV9 to TRBJ2-6; a possible D gene is TRBD1 (6 bases). The CDR3 contains 15 residues. V lost 4 bases to trimming and J lost 2 bases, with 10 bases between them. The germline gives CDR1 SGDLS, CDR2 YYNGEE. The chain's CDR3 is CASSKTGPGANVLTF. Here the CDR3 DNA reads TGTGCCAGCAGCAAAACAGGGCCTGGGGCCAACGTCCTGACTTTC.

The genes are TRBV29-1 and TRBJ2-5; a possible D gene is TRBD2 (5 bases). CDR3 length: 12 residues. Trimming stripped 4 bases from V and 5 bases from J, with 11 bases between. Germline V gene data show CDR1 as SQVTM and CDR2 as ANQGSEA. CDR3 nucleotides: TGCAGCGTTGGGGGAACGGGGGAGACCCAGTACTTC. This codes for CSVGGTGETQYF.

This clone was counted a few times. The gene calls are TRBV4-2 and TRBJ2-3, with TRBD1 as a possible D gene (5 bases). Germline V gene data show CDR1 as LGHNA and CDR2 as YNFKEQ. The CDR3 is 16 residues long. V was clipped by 5 bases and J by 4 bases, with 19 bases between them. The DNA of the CDR3 is TGTGCCAGCAGCTTGGCCGGAAGGGTAGGGGCAGATACGCAGTATTTT. Translation gives CASSLAGRVGADTQYF.

The rearrangement uses TRBV11-1 and TRBJ1-1, with 9 positions matching TRBD1. The CDR3 contains 13 residues. J lost 4 bases, V lost 3 bases, and 0 bases had no gene match. CDR1 and CDR2 (germline): SGHAT, FQDESV (reference sequence). The CDR3 DNA reads TGTGCCAGCAGCTTGACAGGGGGCACTGAAGCTTTCTTT. Amino acid sequence: CASSLTGGTEAFF. Combining the CDR3 with reference TRBV11-1 and TRBJ1-1 gives the whole variable domain EAEVAQSPRYKITEKSQAVAFWCDPISGHATLYWYRQILGQGPELLVQFQDESVVDDSQLPKDRFSAERLKGVDSTLKIQPAELGDSAMYLCASSLTGGTEAFFGQGTRLTVV.

This chain connects TRBV7-9 to TRBJ2-1, with TRBD2 matching 7 bases. Losses at the gene ends were 8 bases for V and 4 bases for J; bases not matched to a gene: 14. The CDR3 is 16 residues long. CDR1 and CDR2 from the germline V gene are SEHNR and FQNEAQ (reference sequence). The CDR3: CASLPALAGTYNEQFF. CDR3 DNA sequence: TGTGCCAGCTTGCCCGCCTTAGCGGGTACTTACAATGAGCAGTTCTTC.

This clone is labeled large. V and J are TRBV5-6 and TRBJ1-5, with D perhaps matching TRBD1 (6 bases). Germline V gene lookup returns CDR1 SGHDT and CDR2 YYEEEE. The CDR3 runs to 15 residues. Trimming took 1 base from V and 5 from J, leaving 13 bases between them. As DNA, the CDR3 is TGTGCCAGCAGCTTGCGTTGGGGGCGAGATCAGCCCCAGCATTTT. This translates into CASSLRWGRDQPQHF.

This chain connects TRBV15 to TRBJ2-1; 7 positions agree with TRBD2. V was pared by 3 bases and J by 10 bases, with 9 bases of the junction left unmatched. Looked up from germline, CDR1 is LNHNV and CDR2 is YYDKDF (reference sequence). There are 14 residues in the CDR3. CDR3 in amino acids: CATSSSGVTVEQFF. The DNA for the CDR3 is TGTGCCACCAGCAGCAGCGGGGTAACGGTAGAGCAGTTCTTC. The entire variable domain, with the rest obtained from reference TRBV15 and TRBJ2-1, is as follows: DAMVIQNPRYQVTQFGKPVTLSCSQTLNHNVMYWYQQKSSQAPKLLFHYYDKDFNNEADTPDNFQSRRPNTSFCFLDIRSPGLGDTAMYLCATSSSGVTVEQFFGPGTRLTVL.

V is TRBV18 and J is TRBJ1-2; 7 bases are a match to TRBD1. This CDR3 region has 13 residues. Germline loops: CDR1 KGHSH, CDR2 LQKENI. Trimming took 5 bases from V and 7 from J; bases not matched to a gene: 7. The CDR3 DNA is TGTGCCAGCTCATCGCAGGGGGGCTCTGGCTACACCTTC. Translation: CASSSQGGSGYTF.

The rearrangement uses TRBV27 and TRBJ1-4; 11 nucleotides align to TRBD1. This CDR3 has 15 amino acids. V shed 4 bases and J 10 bases; nucleotides not matched to a gene: 8. CDR1 and CDR2 (germline): MNHEY, SMNVEV (reference sequence). CDR3: CASSSGTGGMVKLFF. The DNA of the CDR3 is TGTGCCAGCAGTTCCGGGACAGGGGGAATGGTAAAACTGTTTTTT.